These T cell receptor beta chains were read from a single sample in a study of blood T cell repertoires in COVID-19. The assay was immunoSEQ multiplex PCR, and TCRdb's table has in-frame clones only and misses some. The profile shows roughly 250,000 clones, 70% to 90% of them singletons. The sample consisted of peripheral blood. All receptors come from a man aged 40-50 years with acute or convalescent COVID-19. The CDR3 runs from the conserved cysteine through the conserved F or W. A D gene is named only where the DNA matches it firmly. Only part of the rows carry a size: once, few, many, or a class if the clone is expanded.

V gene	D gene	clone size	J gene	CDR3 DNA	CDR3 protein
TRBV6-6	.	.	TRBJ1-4	TGTGCCAGCAGCCTCAGTCTGTCTAATGAAAAACTGTTTTTT	CASSLSLSNEKLFF
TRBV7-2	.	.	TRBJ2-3	TGTGCCAGCAGCTTTAACACAGATACGCAGTATTTT	CASSFNTDTQYF
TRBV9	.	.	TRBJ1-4	TGTGCCAGCAGCCCCGCGCAGGGATGGCAACTGTTTTTT	CASSPAQGWQLFF
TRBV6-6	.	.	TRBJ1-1	TGTGCCAGCAGACCCTCCGCACCTATGAACACTGAAGCTTTCTTT	CASRPSAPMNTEAFF
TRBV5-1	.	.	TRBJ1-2	TGCGCCAGCAGCTTGGGCGGCGACAGATTTAACTATGGCTACACCTTC	CASSLGGDRFNYGYTF
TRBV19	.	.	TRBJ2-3	TGTGCCAGTAAGGCTAGCCCCAGCACAGATACGCAGTATTTT	CASKASPSTDTQYF
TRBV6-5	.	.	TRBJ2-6	TGTGCCAGCAGTTACCAGGGCTTGTCTGGGGCCAACGTCCTGACTTTC	CASSYQGLSGANVLTF
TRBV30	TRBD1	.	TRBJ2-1	TGTGCCTGGAGTGTGGGACAGAGGAATGAGCAGTTCTTC	CAWSVGQRNEQFF
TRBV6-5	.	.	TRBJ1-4	TGTGCCAGCCCGAAAGACCCCCCGGGGTTTGAACTGTTTTTT	CASPKDPPGFELFF
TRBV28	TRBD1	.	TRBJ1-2	TGTGCCAGCAGTTTATTGGGACAGGGGATTCATGGCTACACCTTC	CASSLLGQGIHGYTF
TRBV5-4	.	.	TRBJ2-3	TGTGCCAGCAGCTCGGAACGGAGCGCAGATACGCAGTATTTT	CASSSERSADTQYF
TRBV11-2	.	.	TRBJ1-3	TGTGCCAGCAGTCCGACTGCCTACTCTGGAAACACCATATATTTT	CASSPTAYSGNTIYF
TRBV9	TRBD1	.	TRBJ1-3	TGTGCCAGCAGCGGTAATGACAGGGTGGGAAACACCATATATTTT	CASSGNDRVGNTIYF
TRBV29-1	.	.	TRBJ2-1	TGCAGCGTGGGGGGTCTCTCGGGCAATGAGCAGTTCTTC	CSVGGLSGNEQFF
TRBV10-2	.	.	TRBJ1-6	TGCGCCAGCAGTGAGTTCCAGGGGTCTCGCTCACCCCTCCACTTT	CASSEFQGSRSPLHF
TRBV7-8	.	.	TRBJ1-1	TGTGCCAGCAGCTTAGTCACAGTCCGGAACACTGAAGCTTTCTTT	CASSLVTVRNTEAFF
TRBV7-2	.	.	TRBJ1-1	TGTGCCAGCAGCTTAGCCCGGGTCAACACTGAAGCTTTCTTT	CASSLARVNTEAFF
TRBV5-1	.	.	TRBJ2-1	TGCGCCAGCAGCTTGAATCTCAATGAGCAGTTCTTC	CASSLNLNEQFF
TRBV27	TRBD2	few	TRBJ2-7	TGTGCCAGCAGTCCGCACCCCTTCACTAGCGGATATTCCTACGAGCAGTACTTC	CASSPHPFTSGYSYEQYF
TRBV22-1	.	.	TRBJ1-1	TGTCCTGGGAGCGCTCCAGGGCAGGGGAACACTGAAGCTTTCTTT	CPGSAPGQGNTEAFF
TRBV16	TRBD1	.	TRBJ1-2	TGTGCCAGCAGCCACCTCCGGGACAGGGATAACTATGGCTACACCTTC	CASSHLRDRDNYGYTF
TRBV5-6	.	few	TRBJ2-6	TGTGCCAGCAGCACCCGGTCAACTGGGGCCAACGTCCTGACTTTC	CASSTRSTGANVLTF
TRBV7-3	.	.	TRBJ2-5	TGTGCCAGCAGCTTAGGCGCGGGGAGCGAAGAGACCCAGTACTTC	CASSLGAGSEETQYF
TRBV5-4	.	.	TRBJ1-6	TGTGCCATCACTACCCGGGAGGATAATTCACCCCTCCACTTT	CAITTREDNSPLHF
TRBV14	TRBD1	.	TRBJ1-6	TGTGCCAGCAGCCAAGGCCCGGGACAGGGGAGGAACTATAATTCACCCCTCCACTTT	CASSQGPGQGRNYNSPLHF